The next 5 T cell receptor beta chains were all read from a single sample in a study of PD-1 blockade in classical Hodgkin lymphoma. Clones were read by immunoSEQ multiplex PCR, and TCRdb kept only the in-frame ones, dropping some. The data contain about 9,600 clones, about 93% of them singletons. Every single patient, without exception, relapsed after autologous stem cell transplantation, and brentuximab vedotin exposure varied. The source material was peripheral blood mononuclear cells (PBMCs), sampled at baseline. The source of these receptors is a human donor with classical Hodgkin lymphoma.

The CDR3 reads CASSLGDREENIQYF. The CDR3 DNA follows: TGTGCCAGCAGCTTAGGGGACAGGGAGGAAAACATTCAGTACTTC. The chain carries TRBV7-6 and TRBJ2-4; TRBD1 aligns across 9 bases. The CDR3 covers 15 residues. Looked up from germline, CDR1 is SGHVS and CDR2 is FNYEAQ. V dropped 1 base and J dropped 5; count of bases not matched to a gene: 3.

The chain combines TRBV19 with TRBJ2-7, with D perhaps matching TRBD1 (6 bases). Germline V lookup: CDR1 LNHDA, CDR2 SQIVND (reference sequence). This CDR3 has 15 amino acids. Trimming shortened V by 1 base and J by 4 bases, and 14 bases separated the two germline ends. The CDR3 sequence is CASSIGPGAFYEQYF. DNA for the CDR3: TGTGCCAGTAGTATAGGGCCAGGGGCCTTTTACGAGCAGTACTTC.

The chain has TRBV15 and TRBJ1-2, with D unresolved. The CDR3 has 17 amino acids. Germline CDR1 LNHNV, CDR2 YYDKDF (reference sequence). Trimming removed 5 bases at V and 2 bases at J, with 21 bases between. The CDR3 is CATSGSLAGLSNYGYTF. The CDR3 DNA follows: TGTGCCACCAGCGGTTCCTTGGCAGGCCTATCGAACTATGGCTACACCTTC.

Here the CDR3 reads CATRLIQNYGYTF. CDR3 DNA: TGTGCCACCAGACTCATCCAGAACTATGGCTACACCTTC. The chain uses TRBV6-1 and TRBJ1-2; D remains unclear. V was clipped by 10 bases and J by 2 bases, with 14 bases between them. The CDR3 has 13 residues. From germline, CDR1 is MNHNS and CDR2 SASEGT.

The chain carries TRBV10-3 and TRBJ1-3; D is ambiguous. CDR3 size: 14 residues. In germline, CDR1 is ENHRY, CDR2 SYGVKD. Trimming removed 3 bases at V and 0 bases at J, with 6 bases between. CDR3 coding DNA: TGTGCCATCAGTGAACAGAGCTCTGGAAACACCATATATTTT. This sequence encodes CAISEQSSGNTIYF.